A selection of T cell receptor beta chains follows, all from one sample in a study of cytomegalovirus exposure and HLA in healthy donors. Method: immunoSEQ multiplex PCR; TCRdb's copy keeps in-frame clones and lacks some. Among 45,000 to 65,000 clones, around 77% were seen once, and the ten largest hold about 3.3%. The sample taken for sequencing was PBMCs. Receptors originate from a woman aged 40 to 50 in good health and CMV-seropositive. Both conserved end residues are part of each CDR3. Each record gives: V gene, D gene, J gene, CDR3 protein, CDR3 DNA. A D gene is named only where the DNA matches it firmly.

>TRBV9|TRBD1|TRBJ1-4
CASSLDRDSTNEKLFF
TGTGCCAGCAGCCTTGACAGGGATTCAACTAATGAAAAACTGTTTTTT
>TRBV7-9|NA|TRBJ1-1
CASSSDSNTEAFF
TGTGCCAGCAGCTCGGACTCTAACACTGAAGCTTTCTTT
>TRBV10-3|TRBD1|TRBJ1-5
CAISEYGTEHF
TGTGCCATCAGTGAGTACGGGACAGAGCATTTT
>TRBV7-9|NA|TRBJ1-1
CASSLGQNTEAFF
TGTGCCAGCAGCCTGGGACAGAACACTGAAGCTTTCTTT
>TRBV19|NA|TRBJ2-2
CASSTSLNTGELFF
TGTGCCAGTAGTACCTCACTCAACACCGGGGAGCTGTTTTTT
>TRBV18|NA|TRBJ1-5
CASSPDTNQPQHF
TGTGCCAGCTCACCCGACACAAATCAGCCCCAGCATTTT
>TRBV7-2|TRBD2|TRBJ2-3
CASSARLAMVTDTQYF
TGTGCCAGCAGCGCCAGACTAGCGATGGTCACAGATACGCAGTATTTT
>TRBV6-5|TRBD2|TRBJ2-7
CASTPDHGGYYEQYF
TGTGCCAGCACCCCCGACCACGGGGGGTACTACGAGCAGTACTTC
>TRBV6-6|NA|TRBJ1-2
CASTDGLGGLGYTF
TGTGCCAGCACCGACGGATTGGGGGGGCTTGGCTACACCTTC
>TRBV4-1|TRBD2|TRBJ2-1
CASSQLLAGGREQFF
TGCGCCAGCAGCCAGTTGCTAGCGGGGGGGCGTGAGCAGTTCTTC